This passage covers 16 T cell receptor beta chains from one sample sequenced in a study of radiation and T cells in renal cell carcinoma. Treatment: treatment-naive control, cytoreductive nephrectomy. Sequenced by immunoSEQ multiplex PCR; TCRdb stores in-frame clones only, minus some. The profile covers some 7,900 clones, with approximately 65% appearing a single time and about 39% taken by the ten largest. Here the sequenced sample was tumor tissue, taken from a patient whose treatment was nephrectomy without radiotherapy. The receptors come from a woman in her sixties or seventies with renal cell carcinoma.

The rearrangement joins TRBV6-4 to TRBJ2-3, with 9 bases that match TRBD2. The CDR3 length is 15 residues. After removal of 4 bases from V and 2 bases from J, the junction contained 4 bases not matched to a gene. Per the germline V gene, CDR1 is MRHNA and CDR2 is SNTAGT. CDR3 DNA sequence: TGTGCCAGCAGTGTGGGCGGGGGGGACACAGATACGCAGTATTTT. This codes for CASSVGGGDTDTQYF.

The chain links TRBV9 to TRBJ1-1; 9 bases fit TRBD1. In germline, CDR1 is SGDLS, CDR2 YYNGEE. The V and J ends lost 5 bases and 6 bases, in that order; junction bases with no gene match: 8. The CDR3 covers 14 residues. CDR3 DNA sequence: TGTGCCAGCAGTCAGGACAGGGGCGGGCCTGAAGCTTTCTTT. Amino acid sequence: CASSQDRGGPEAFF. The variable domain in full, completed from reference TRBV9 and TRBJ1-1, reads DSGVTQTPKHLITATGQRVTLRCSPRSGDLSVYWYQQSLDQGLQFLIQYYNGEERAKGNILERFSAQQFPDLHSELNLSSLELGDSALYFCASSQDRGGPEAFFGQGTRLTVV.

The gene calls are TRBV6-1 and TRBJ1-1; no definite D call. Trimming shortened V by 6 bases and J by 5 bases, and 7 bases separated the two germline ends. Germline CDR1 reads MNHNS; CDR2 reads SASEGT. CDR3 size: 11 residues. Written as DNA, the CDR3 is TGTGCCAGCAGAGACATAACTGAAGCTTTCTTT. Residues: CASRDITEAFF.

The CDR3 here is CASSDGSSYEQYF. The CDR3, as DNA: TGTGCCAGCAGTGATGGGAGCTCCTACGAGCAGTACTTC. The genes are TRBV2 and TRBJ2-7; perhaps TRBD2 as D (5 bases). The V gene's germline CDR1 is SNHLY and CDR2 FYNNEI. The CDR3 spans 13 residues. V was trimmed by 3 bases and J by 0 bases, leaving 6 bases between them.

The rearrangement joins TRBV13 to TRBJ2-1, with a tentative D call TRBD2 (6 bases). The CDR3 runs 16 residues. V shed 2 bases and J shed 10 bases, with 21 bases lying between them. From germline, CDR1 is PRHDT and CDR2 FYEKMQ (reference sequence). CDR3 nucleotides: TGTGCCAGCAGCTTAAGTCCTACAAGTGCGGGGCGGGAGCAGTTCTTC. It specifies CASSLSPTSAGREQFF. The full variable domain, rest sourced from reference TRBV13 and TRBJ2-1, is AAGVIQSPRHLIKEKRETATLKCYPIPRHDTVYWYQQGPGQDPQFLISFYEKMQSDKGSIPDRFSAQQFSDYHSELNMSSLELGDSALYFCASSLSPTSAGREQFFGPGTRLTVL.

The rearrangement joins TRBV13 to TRBJ2-2, with a tentative D call TRBD1 (6 bases). Between the trimmed V and J ends, which lost 3 bases and 4 bases, there was a span of 9 bases. CDR1 and CDR2 (germline): PRHDT, FYEKMQ (reference sequence). The CDR3 is 14 amino acids. CDR3 bases: TGTGCCAGCAGCTTCCGGACAGCCACCGGGGAGCTGTTTTTT. Translation gives CASSFRTATGELFF.

This clone occurred a few times. The chain is built from TRBV6-1 and TRBJ1-1; D ambiguous. The CDR3 spans 13 residues. In germline, CDR1 is MNHNS, CDR2 SASEGT. Trimming cost V 3 bases and J 5 bases, with 10 bases left between them. CDR3 protein: CASSEAPQTEAFF. The CDR3, as DNA: TGTGCCAGCAGTGAGGCCCCACAGACTGAAGCTTTCTTT.

This sequence joins TRBV2 and TRBJ1-4; D unclear. This CDR3 contains 11 residues. The ends were cut back, 3 bases at V and 14 bases at J, with 10 bases in the middle. Germline-derived CDR1 and CDR2 are SNHLY and FYNNEI. DNA for the CDR3: TGTGCCAGCAGTGAGCGGTTCCTCCTGTTTTTT. It encodes CASSERFLLFF.

This clone is a singleton in its sample. The rearrangement joins TRBV6-6 to TRBJ2-1, with TRBD1 matching over 7 bases. The V and J ends lost 5 bases and 2 bases, in that order; junction bases with no gene match: 9. From germline, CDR1 is MNHNY and CDR2 SVGAGI (reference sequence). This CDR3 has 16 residues. DNA for the CDR3: TGTGCCAGCAGTCCCCCCACAGGGGCTACCTACAATGAGCAGTTCTTC. Its translation: CASSPPTGATYNEQFF.

This sequence joins TRBV11-2 and TRBJ2-7; 7 nucleotides line up with TRBD1. This CDR3 comprises 15 residues. Germline V gene sequence: CDR1 SGHAT, CDR2 FQNNGV. Germline trimming cut 0 bases from V and 4 bases from J; bases unmatched to any gene: 6. This CDR3 is CASSLDKGQRYEQYF. In nucleotides, the CDR3 is TGTGCCAGCAGCTTAGATAAGGGACAGAGATACGAGCAGTACTTC.

By sample fraction, this clone is large. The chain employs TRBV7-8 and TRBJ2-3; D remains ambiguous. CDR3 length: 12 residues. Germline-derived CDR1 and CDR2 are SGHVS and FQNEAQ. The V end lost 4 bases, the J end lost 7 bases, and 9 bases lay between the germline ends. The CDR3 region has the DNA TGTGCCAGCAGCTCTTTAAGCAATACGCAGTATTTT. This translates into CASSSLSNTQYF.

V and J are TRBV29-1 and TRBJ2-1, with TRBD2 as a possible D gene (5 bases). The V gene's germline CDR1 is SQVTM and CDR2 ANQGSEA. Trimming cost V 1 base and J 0 bases, with 16 bases left between them. There are 17 residues in the CDR3. The CDR3 loop reads CSVEGHSGISSYNEQFF. DNA for the CDR3: TGCAGCGTTGAAGGTCATTCGGGGATTAGCTCCTACAATGAGCAGTTCTTC.

In the case of this clone: A far larger clone is one nucleotide away, so this likely arose from a read error. The chain links TRBV5-6 to TRBJ1-1; unclear D gene. Germline loops: CDR1 SGHDT, CDR2 YYEEEE. The CDR3 length is 12 residues. V lost 4 bases to trimming and J lost 9 bases, with 13 bases between them. The CDR3 nucleotides read TGTGCCAGCAGCAATCCACAGACGAAAGCTTTCTTT. Translation gives CASSNPQTKAFF.

The J gene is TRBJ1-6, the V gene TRBV10-3, with D perhaps TRBD1 (5 bases). Trimming left V 5 bases short and J 3 bases short, with 11 bases between. The CDR3 covers 15 residues. Germline values: CDR1 ENHRY, CDR2 SYGVKD. The CDR3 DNA sequence: TGTGCCATCAGTCCATCGGGGGGCTATAATTCACCCCTCCACTTT. Translation gives CAISPSGGYNSPLHF.

The chain joins TRBV6-1 to TRBJ1-1, with D possibly matching TRBD1 (5 bases). This CDR3 contains 13 residues. Germline V lookup: CDR1 MNHNS, CDR2 SASEGT. Trimming left V 7 bases short and J 1 base short, with 10 bases between. The CDR3 protein is CASTRRGNTEAFF. In DNA, the CDR3 is TGTGCCAGCACACGGAGGGGGAACACTGAAGCTTTCTTT.

The chain joins TRBV7-3 to TRBJ2-7, with 8 bases aligning to TRBD1. V trimming: 2 bases; J trimming: 2 bases; junction bases outside the gene matches: 2. The CDR3 is made up of 14 amino acids. Germline V gene lookup returns CDR1 SGHTA and CDR2 FQGTGA. The CDR3 DNA reads TGTGCCAGCAGCTTAGGGGACAGGCCCTACGAGCAGTACTTC. It yields the protein CASSLGDRPYEQYF.